A selection of T cell receptor beta chains follows, all from one sample in a study of shared clonotypes between healthy human individuals. Sequencing used immunoSEQ multiplex PCR; TCRdb keeps in-frame clones, though not all of them. The table includes about 1,900,000 clones, 85% to 95% detected once. Sequenced sample: naive CD8+ T cells sorted from blood. The receptors stem from a man between 18 and 35 years old in good health. Both conserved end residues are part of each CDR3. D genes are given only for firm matches. Only part of the rows carry a size: once, few, many, or a class if the clone is expanded.

v_call,clone_size,j_call,d_call,cdr3_aa,cdr3_nt
TRBV5-6,.,TRBJ1-6,.,CASSLGGLFNSPLHF,TGTGCCAGCAGCTTGGGAGGATTATTTAATTCACCCCTCCACTTT
TRBV7-2,once,TRBJ2-6,.,CASSLGTQGPGANVLTF,TGTGCCAGCAGCTTAGGAACACAGGGTCCCGGGGCCAACGTCCTGACTTTC
TRBV25-1,.,TRBJ2-2,.,CASSSTENTGELFF,TGTGCCAGCAGTTCGACAGAAAACACCGGGGAGCTGTTTTTT
TRBV7-9,.,TRBJ2-1,TRBD2,CASSFVPAGEQFF,TGTGCCAGCAGCTTTGTTCCAGCGGGAGAGCAGTTCTTC
TRBV10-2,.,TRBJ1-6,TRBD1,CASSGTGSSYNSPLHF,TGCGCCAGCAGCGGGACAGGGAGCTCCTATAATTCACCCCTCCACTTT
TRBV11-2,.,TRBJ2-3,.,CASSLAPPWAEGDTQYF,TGTGCCAGCAGCTTAGCCCCGCCTTGGGCGGAGGGGGATACGCAGTATTTT
TRBV9,few,TRBJ1-2,.,CASSVGWGYTF,TGTGCCAGCAGCGTAGGTTGGGGCTACACCTTC
TRBV10-3,once,TRBJ1-1,.,CAITPQEYTEAFF,TGTGCCATCACACCTCAGGAGTACACTGAAGCTTTCTTT
TRBV7-6,.,TRBJ2-5,TRBD2,CASSLVLAGGRETQYF,TGTGCCAGCAGCTTAGTACTAGCGGGAGGGAGAGAGACCCAGTACTTC
TRBV7-8,.,TRBJ2-3,TRBD1,CASSFGVGTGGTDTQYF,TGTGCCAGCAGCTTCGGCGTAGGGACAGGGGGCACAGATACGCAGTATTTT
TRBV27,.,TRBJ1-2,.,CASTKGAGQTYGYTF,TGTGCCAGCACCAAGGGAGCCGGACAGACCTATGGCTACACCTTC